Presented here are 30 T cell receptor beta chains from one specimen sequenced in a study of a mutant IDH1 vaccine in newly diagnosed glioma. The data were produced by immunoSEQ multiplex PCR, yet TCRdb's version contains in-frame clones alone and is incomplete. The sample gives about 66,000 clones, 70% to 90% of which show up once; 2.9% is in the top ten. Time point: baseline, week 1 (first vaccination visit). The treatment was: pre-vaccination baseline after standard-of-care therapy. Specimen: PBMCs, collected from a glioma patient treated with radiotherapy, temozolomide or both. The receptors originated from a man aged 30-40 years with glioma.

The chain links TRBV29-1 to TRBJ2-7, with TRBD1 identical over 7 bases. The germline V gene encodes CDR1 SQVTM and CDR2 ANQGSEA. J was trimmed by 2 bases and V by 7 bases; bases with no gene match: 17. This CDR3 has 16 residues. CDR3 sequence reads: CSATFVQTGTPYEQYF. In nucleotides, the CDR3 is TGCAGCGCAACATTCGTTCAGACAGGGACCCCCTACGAGCAGTACTTC.

J is TRBJ2-7 and V is TRBV29-1; D perhaps matches TRBD1 (5 bases). This CDR3 contains 11 residues. Per germline, CDR1 SQVTM and CDR2 ANQGSEA. The CDR3 DNA reads as TGCAGGAAGGGGCATTTCTACGAGCAGTACTTC. Protein sequence: CRKGHFYEQYF.

V is TRBV10-3 and J is TRBJ2-7, with D maybe TRBD2 (6 bases). CDR1 and CDR2 from the germline V gene are ENHRY and SYGVKD. V lost 2 bases and J lost 2, with 13 bases in between. The CDR3 covers 15 residues. CDR3 amino acids: CAISEIAETPYEQYF. Here the CDR3 DNA reads TGTGCCATCAGTGAGATAGCGGAAACCCCCTACGAGCAGTACTTC.

This chain uses TRBV7-8 with TRBJ1-6, with a tentative D call TRBD1 (6 bases). Germline CDR1 is SGHVS and CDR2 is FQNEAQ. The CDR3 is 17 residues long. Trimming removed 4 bases from V and 8 bases from J, with 21 bases in between. The DNA for the CDR3 is TGTGCCAGCAGCTCTAGGGGGGCAGGGACCCCGTATTCACCCCTCCACTTT. This translates into CASSSRGAGTPYSPLHF. Looking up the rest from reference TRBV7-8 and TRBJ1-6 gives the full variable domain: GAGVSQSPRYKVAKRGQDVALRCDPISGHVSLFWYQQALGQGPEFLTYFQNEAQLDKSGLPSDRFFAERPEGSVSTLKIQRTQQEDSAVYLCASSSRGAGTPYSPLHFGNGTRLTVT.

This rearrangement joins TRBV6-5 to TRBJ2-2, with a weak D call TRBD2 (5 bases). Germline CDR1 and CDR2: MNHEY and SVGAGI. V was trimmed by 5 bases and J by 4 bases, leaving 5 bases between them. The length of the CDR3 is 12 residues. CDR3 nucleotides: TGTGCCAGCAGTGAGGGCACCGGGGAGCTGTTTTTT. This codes for CASSEGTGELFF.

This chain uses TRBV30 with TRBJ1-2, with D maybe TRBD1 (6 bases). Deletions cut 1 base from V and 6 bases from J, with 18 bases between. This CDR3 region has 15 residues. Germline V gene sequence: CDR1 GTSNPN, CDR2 SVGIG (reference sequence). The CDR3 spells CAWSAGGVGGHGYTF. CDR3 nucleotide sequence: TGTGCCTGGAGTGCGGGTGGGGTAGGGGGTCATGGCTACACCTTC.

This sequence joins TRBV6-1 and TRBJ1-1, with 9 bases fitting TRBD1. The CDR3 spans 14 residues. V was clipped by 7 bases and J by 4 bases; unmatched bases: 7. Germline-derived CDR1 and CDR2 are MNHNS and SASEGT. The CDR3 DNA is TGTGCCAGCAACCAGGGACAGGGCAGCACTGAAGCTTTCTTT. This encodes CASNQGQGSTEAFF.

This clone was counted only a few times. J is TRBJ1-1 and V is TRBV18; D may be TRBD1 (5 bases). Germline CDR1 is KGHSH and CDR2 is LQKENI. The length of the CDR3 is 14 residues. V lost 4 bases to trimming and J lost 5 bases, with 14 bases between them. The CDR3 sequence: CASSRVREGTEAFF. For the CDR3, the DNA is TGTGCCAGCTCACGTGTCAGGGAAGGAACTGAAGCTTTCTTT.

The rearrangement links TRBV6-6 to TRBJ2-5; D remains unclear. The CDR3 is made up of 14 amino acids. V was clipped by 0 bases and J by 4 bases, with 9 bases between them. Germline loops: CDR1 MNHNY, CDR2 SVGAGI (reference sequence). This chain's CDR3 is CASSYSPALETQYF. CDR3 nucleotides: TGTGCCAGCAGTTACTCCCCAGCCCTAGAGACCCAGTACTTC.

The chain couples TRBV6-6 to TRBJ1-6; no clear D gene. Germline-derived CDR1 and CDR2 are MNHNY and SVGAGI (reference sequence). The V gene lost 5 bases and the J gene lost 7 bases, with 12 bases spanning the gap. The CDR3 loop spans 14 amino acids. CDR3 nucleotides: TGTGCCAGCAGTAAGGACCGGACGAATTCACCCCTCCACTTT. Residues: CASSKDRTNSPLHF.

This chain joins TRBV16 and TRBJ2-1; D remains unclear. This CDR3 spans 14 amino acids. CDR1 and CDR2 (germline): KGHSY, FQNENV. Trimming removed 4 bases at V and 10 bases at J, with 17 bases between. The CDR3 loop is CASSPVRGMGEQFF. CDR3 DNA: TGTGCCAGCAGCCCGGTGCGAGGTATGGGGGAGCAGTTCTTC.

The J gene is TRBJ2-2, the V gene TRBV2; D gene ambiguous. Between the trimmed V and J ends, which lost 5 bases and 4 bases, there was a span of 5 bases. The CDR3 is 12 amino acids. In germline, CDR1 is SNHLY, CDR2 FYNNEI. CDR3 nucleotide sequence: TGTGCCAGCAGTTGGGTCACCGGGGAGCTGTTTTTT. This encodes CASSWVTGELFF.

The V and J genes are TRBV19 and TRBJ2-7; D could derive from TRBD1 or TRBD2 (5 bases each). CDR1 LNHDA and CDR2 SQIVND come from the germline V gene (reference sequence). The germline V and J ends were trimmed by 7 bases and 6 bases, with 16 bases remaining between them. CDR3 length: 13 residues. CDR3 protein: CASKRTWGSEQYF. As DNA, the CDR3 is TGTGCCAGTAAAAGGACTTGGGGGTCCGAGCAGTACTTC.

This chain connects TRBV6-1 to TRBJ1-2; D is undetermined. The CDR3 has 15 amino acids. Germline V lookup: CDR1 MNHNS, CDR2 SASEGT. Trimming stripped 5 bases from V and 7 bases from J, with 20 bases between. The CDR3 sequence: CASSRREVGGSGYTF. The DNA for the CDR3 is TGTGCCAGCAGTCGAAGGGAAGTGGGTGGGTCTGGCTACACCTTC.

Only one count was recorded for this clone. The gene calls are TRBV20-1 and TRBJ2-1; no clear D gene. The CDR3 has 11 residues. Trimming removed 6 bases at V and 7 bases at J, with 10 bases between. The germline CDR1 and CDR2 sequences are DFQATT and SNEGSKA (reference sequence). The CDR3 sequence: CSATNRNEQFF. The CDR3 nucleotides are TGCAGTGCCACAAACCGGAATGAGCAGTTCTTC.

The DNA for the CDR3 is TGTGCCAGCAGCTTCTACCGGGGCTTCGCGTACCAAGAGACCCAGTACTTC. Translated: CASSFYRGFAYQETQYF. The genes are TRBV7-2 and TRBJ2-5; perhaps D is TRBD1 or TRBD2 (5 bases each). Germline V gives CDR1 SGHTA, CDR2 FQGNSA. This CDR3 contains 17 residues. The germline V and J ends were trimmed by 3 bases and 0 bases, with 17 bases remaining between them.

The rearrangement links TRBV19 to TRBJ2-7; TRBD2 might be the D (5 bases). Trimming removed 1 base at V and 3 bases at J, with 19 bases between. The CDR3 is 17 residues long. Germline loops: CDR1 LNHDA, CDR2 SQIVND (reference sequence). For the CDR3, the DNA is TGTGCCAGTAGTATAGTTTGGACGGACCCGGGGTTCTACGAGCAGTACTTC. Amino acid sequence: CASSIVWTDPGFYEQYF.

This sequence joins TRBV7-6 and TRBJ2-7; perhaps TRBD1 as D (6 bases). This CDR3 contains 13 residues. CDR1 is SGHVS and CDR2 is FNYEAQ in the germline V gene. Trimming stripped 4 bases from V and 6 bases from J, with 13 bases between. CDR3: CASSYTGPGEQYF. The CDR3 coding sequence is TGTGCCAGCAGCTATACAGGGCCTGGCGAGCAGTACTTC.

This chain connects TRBV7-2 to TRBJ2-7; no reliable D call. Germline assignment: CDR1 SGHTA and CDR2 FQGNSA. This CDR3 comprises 14 residues. V was shortened by 5 bases and J by 4 bases, with 15 bases between the two germline ends. CDR3 protein: CASSLAGGSYEQYF. Written as DNA, the CDR3 is TGTGCCAGCAGCCTGGCCGGTGGTAGTTACGAGCAGTACTTC.

This chain connects TRBV6-4 to TRBJ1-6; TRBD1 matches 7 bases. CDR3 size: 20 residues. Germline-derived CDR1 and CDR2 are MRHNA and SNTAGT. V was pared by 1 base and J by 3 bases, with 15 bases of the junction left unmatched. CDR3 region: CASSDFSGTEKQLYNSPLHF. DNA of the CDR3: TGTGCCAGCAGTGACTTCTCCGGGACAGAAAAGCAACTCTATAATTCACCCCTCCACTTT.

This clone showed up just a few times. The chain combines TRBV10-1 with TRBJ1-6; TRBD1 is a possible D gene (6 bases). Germline lookup yields CDR1 WNHNN and CDR2 SYGVQD (reference sequence). The length of the CDR3 is 13 residues. Trimming pared 2 bases from V and 10 bases from J, leaving 9 bases between. The CDR3 DNA is TGCGCCAGCAGTGAGGACAGGCCGTCACCCCTCCACTTT. It specifies CASSEDRPSPLHF.

The chain recombines TRBV27 with TRBJ2-5, with D uncertain. The assigned J gene may be wrong: the sequence end matches TRBJ2-7 better. Germline V gives CDR1 MNHEY, CDR2 SMNVEV (reference sequence). The CDR3 is 13 residues long. Written as DNA, the CDR3 is TGTGCCAGCAGTTTATCGATCGACTACGAGCAGTACTTC. Its protein product is CASSLSIDYEQYF.

The DNA of the CDR3 is TGTGCCAGCAGCTTAGGCCAGACGGCTTTCTTT. It codes for CASSLGQTAFF. J is TRBJ1-1 and V is TRBV11-2; D uncertain. Germline V gene data show CDR1 as SGHAT and CDR2 as FQNNGV. V was shortened by 1 base and J by 11 bases, with 8 bases between the two germline ends. CDR3 length: 11 amino acids.

This sequence joins TRBV9 and TRBJ1-2; D is unresolved. V was shortened by 3 bases and J by 4 bases, with 10 bases between the two germline ends. The CDR3 is 13 amino acids. Germline V gene sequence: CDR1 SGDLS, CDR2 YYNGEE. The chain's CDR3 is CASSDGMAYGYTF. In nucleotides, the CDR3 is TGTGCCAGCAGCGACGGGATGGCCTATGGCTACACCTTC.

As to this clone: A read error may account for a junction end that differs from germline. This rearrangement joins TRBV6-5 to TRBJ1-2; D gene ambiguous. This CDR3 spans 14 amino acids. Germline V lookup: CDR1 MNHEY, CDR2 SVGAGI. CDR3 in DNA: TGTGCCAGCAGCTACTCCGGGTCCCGGAATGGCTACACCTTC. Translated: CASSYSGSRNGYTF.

This chain connects TRBV5-1 to TRBJ2-3, with 9 nucleotides matching TRBD1. CDR1 and CDR2 from the germline V gene are SGHRS and YFSETQ. The CDR3 sequence is 17 residues long. Trimming at V came to 4 bases and at J to 1 base, leaving 10 bases not matched to a gene. The CDR3, as DNA: TGCGCCAGCAGCGGATCTTACCGGGACAGGGGCACAGATACGCAGTATTTT. Its translation: CASSGSYRDRGTDTQYF.

This clone has just a few counts. The chain couples TRBV6-1 to TRBJ2-3; D gene uncertain. The germline V gene encodes CDR1 MNHNS and CDR2 SASEGT. The CDR3 runs 14 residues. The V end was cut by 6 bases, the J end by 0 bases, with 10 bases between. The CDR3 loop is CASRRTASTDTQYF. DNA of the CDR3: TGTGCCAGCAGACGGACGGCTAGCACAGATACGCAGTATTTT.

This chain uses TRBV4-1 with TRBJ1-1; 7 bases map to TRBD1. Germline V gene data show CDR1 as MGHRA and CDR2 as YSYEKL. The length of the CDR3 is 15 residues. Unmatched junction bases numbered 12, after V lost 4 bases and J lost 7 bases. The CDR3 here is CASSLPDRDAGEAFF. CDR3 nucleotides: TGCGCCAGCAGCCTCCCCGACAGGGATGCTGGTGAAGCTTTCTTT.

The rearrangement joins TRBV4-2 to TRBJ2-7, with 12 bases aligning to TRBD2. Germline lookup yields CDR1 LGHNA and CDR2 YNFKEQ. CDR3 length equals 15 residues. After removal of 0 bases from V and 9 bases from J, the junction contained 6 bases not matched to a gene. The CDR3 DNA reads as TGTGCCAGCAGCCAAGATCTAGCGGGGGGGCCGCGGCAGTACTTC. Encoded protein: CASSQDLAGGPRQYF.

V usage is TRBV2 and J usage is TRBJ1-3; D is perhaps TRBD1 (5 bases). Per germline, CDR1 SNHLY and CDR2 FYNNEI. Trimming left V 6 bases short and J 4 bases short, with 10 bases between. CDR3 length: 13 amino acids. The DNA of the CDR3 is TGTGCCAGCAGCACCGGACAAGGAAACACCATATATTTT. It codes for CASSTGQGNTIYF.